The 9 T cell receptor beta chains presented below share a single source sample, sequenced in a study of blood T cells in healthy people across ages. Combining a sample-barcoded 5' primer with a J-beta primer mix, a second PCR ran for roughly 6 to 12 cycles. TCRdb redid the calling of the 5' RACE reads with MiXCR, one entry per CDR3 protein. The data show approximately 1.5 million distinct CDR3 sequences, roughly two fifths seen once. The sequenced sample was blood. Receptors originate from a young woman in good health.

The chain joins TRBV7-2 to TRBJ2-1, with no clear D. CDR1 and CDR2 (germline): SGHTA, FQGNSA. V dropped 3 bases and J dropped 5 bases, with 8 bases sitting between them. CDR3 length equals 13 residues. CDR3 region: CASSFRQNNEQFF. CDR3 DNA: TGTGCCAGCAGCTTCAGGCAAAACAATGAGCAGTTCTTC.

This clonotype was observed a handful of times. This chain links TRBV10-3 with TRBJ2-7; 9 bases are a match to TRBD2. The CDR3 has 15 residues. Per germline, CDR1 ENHRY and CDR2 SYGVKD. The junction had 4 bases not matched to a gene; V was cut back by 2 bases and J by 2 bases. The CDR3 coding sequence is TGTGCCATCAGTGAGGAGGCTAGCGGGGCCTACGAGCAGTACTTC. Translation: CAISEEASGAYEQYF.

This clonotype was counted many times. V and J are TRBV5-6 and TRBJ2-7; D is ambiguous. This CDR3 comprises 14 residues. From germline, CDR1 is SGHDT and CDR2 YYEEEE. V was clipped by 1 base and J by 3 bases, with 11 bases between them. The CDR3 nucleotides read TGTGCCAGCAGCTTGTGGTGGATCGTCTACGAGCAGTACTTC. Its translation is CASSLWWIVYEQYF.

The table lists this clonotype with a count of one. The chain combines TRBV11-2 with TRBJ2-4, with 9 bases that match TRBD1. The V gene end was trimmed by 4 bases and the J gene end by 3 bases; junction bases not matched to a gene: 10. The CDR3 has 17 amino acids. CDR1 is SGHAT, CDR2 FQNNGV, per germline. DNA of the CDR3: TGTGCCAGCAGCTGGTGGGACAGGGAGATTAGCAAAAACATTCAGTACTTC. Translation: CASSWWDREISKNIQYF.

The V gene is TRBV2, the J gene TRBJ1-1; TRBD1 matches at 7 bases. The CDR3 loop spans 13 amino acids. Germline CDR1 is SNHLY and CDR2 is FYNNEI. The V and J ends lost 9 bases and 2 bases, in that order; junction bases with no gene match: 6. Here the CDR3 DNA reads TGTGCCAGTTCGGGACAGTCTAACACTGAAGCTTTCTTT. Translating gives CASSGQSNTEAFF.

Many counts were recorded for this clonotype. The chain links TRBV3-1 to TRBJ1-2, with a weak D call TRBD1 (5 bases). The germline CDR1 and CDR2 sequences are LGHDT and YNNKEL (reference sequence). The CDR3 extends over 15 amino acids. V shed 0 bases and J shed 2 bases, with 10 bases lying between them. CDR3 protein: CASSQEGTGNYGYTF. CDR3 in DNA: TGTGCCAGCAGCCAAGAGGGGACGGGAAACTATGGCTACACCTTC.

This chain connects TRBV4-1 to TRBJ1-5; 9 positions agree with TRBD1. V lost 0 bases, J lost 6 bases, and 9 bases stayed unmatched. This CDR3 comprises 17 residues. Germline CDR1 MGHRA, CDR2 YSYEKL. The CDR3 loop reads CASSQDNSGTGFQPQHF. The CDR3 DNA follows: TGCGCCAGCAGCCAAGATAACTCCGGGACAGGGTTTCAGCCCCAGCATTTT.

CDR3 in amino acids: CASRSPIAGGVNEQFF. CDR3 sequence (DNA): TGTGCCAGCCGTAGTCCGATAGCGGGGGGGGTCAATGAGCAGTTCTTC. The J gene is TRBJ2-1, the V gene TRBV27, with TRBD2 identical over 11 bases. Germline V gene data show CDR1 as MNHEY and CDR2 as SMNVEV (reference sequence). This CDR3 comprises 16 residues. Losses at the gene ends were 8 bases for V and 6 bases for J; bases not matched to a gene: 12.

Worth noting for this clonotype: One end of the junction is discordant with germline, which a read error may explain. The rearrangement links TRBV5-1 to TRBJ1-1, with D possibly being TRBD1 (5 bases). The CDR3 is 13 residues long. Looked up from germline, CDR1 is SGHRS and CDR2 is YFSETQ. Here the CDR3 DNA reads TGTGCCAGCAGCTCCCAGGGAAGGACTGAAGCTTTCTTT. The encoded protein is CASSSQGRTEAFF.